This TCR beta chain was observed in a study of blood T cell repertoires in COVID-19. Measured with immunoSEQ multiplex PCR; TCRdb has only the in-frame clones, and not every one. The sample lists under 350,000 clones; 86% were seen once. The sample taken for sequencing was peripheral blood. This TCR derives from a young man with active or convalescent COVID-19.

The CDR3: CATSDLNRELGYTF. CDR3 nucleotides: TGTGCCACCAGTGATTTGAACAGGGAACTTGGCTACACCTTC. The chain employs TRBV24-1 and TRBJ1-2; a weak D match, TRBD1 (6 bases). Trimming pared 0 bases from V and 7 bases from J, leaving 11 bases between. The germline V gene encodes CDR1 KGHDR and CDR2 SFDVKD. CDR3 length equals 14 residues.